The source of this T cell receptor beta chain is a study of blood T cell repertoires in COVID-19. Profiling relied on immunoSEQ multiplex PCR, and the TCRdb table lists in-frame clones only, not all of them. The sample holds more than 400,000 clones, around 91% seen once. Donors were grouped by their self-reported clinical history. Donors in Cohort 3 counted as recovered after two negative PCRs, clearance, or symptom resolution. Germline CDR1 and CDR2: LGHDT and YNNKEL (reference sequence). The CDR3 is 19 amino acids. V was trimmed by 0 bases and J by 0 bases, leaving 21 bases between them. Sample: PBMCs or T cells enriched from blood (not recorded which). This chain links TRBV3-1 (or the pseudogene TRBV3-2) with TRBJ2-7; maybe TRBD1 (5 bases). This TCR was sampled from a man aged 18 to 30 who had recovered from COVID-19. The CDR3: CASSQDQGGRKLGSYEQYF. The CDR3 DNA is TGTGCCAGCAGCCAAGACCAGGGTGGCCGAAAGTTAGGCTCCTACGAGCAGTACTTC.